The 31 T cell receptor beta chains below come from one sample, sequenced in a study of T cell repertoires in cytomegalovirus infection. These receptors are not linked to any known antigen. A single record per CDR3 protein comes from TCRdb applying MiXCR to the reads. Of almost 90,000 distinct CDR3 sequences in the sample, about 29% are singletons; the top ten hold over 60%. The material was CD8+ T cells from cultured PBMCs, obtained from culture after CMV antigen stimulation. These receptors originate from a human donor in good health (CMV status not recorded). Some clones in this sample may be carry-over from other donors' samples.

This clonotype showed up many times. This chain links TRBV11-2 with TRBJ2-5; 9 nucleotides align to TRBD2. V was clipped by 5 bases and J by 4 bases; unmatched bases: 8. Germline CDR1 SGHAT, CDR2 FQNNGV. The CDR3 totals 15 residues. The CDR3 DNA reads TGTGCCAGCAGCCTGAGGGGCGGGGGGGCAGAGACCCAGTACTTC. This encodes CASSLRGGGAETQYF.

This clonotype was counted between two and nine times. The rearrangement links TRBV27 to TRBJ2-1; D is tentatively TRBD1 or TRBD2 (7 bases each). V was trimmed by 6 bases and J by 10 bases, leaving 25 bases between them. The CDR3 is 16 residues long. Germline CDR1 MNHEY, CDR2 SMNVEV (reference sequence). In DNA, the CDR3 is TGTGCCAGCAGCCGCCGACAGGGAGGGACCCCAACAGAGCAGTTCTTC. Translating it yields CASSRRQGGTPTEQFF.

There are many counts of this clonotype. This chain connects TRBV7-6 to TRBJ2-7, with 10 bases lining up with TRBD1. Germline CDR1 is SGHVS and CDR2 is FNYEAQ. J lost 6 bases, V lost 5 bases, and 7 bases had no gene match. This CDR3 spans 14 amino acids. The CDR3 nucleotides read TGTGCCAGCAGCCGGACAGGGGGAGAAGGCGAGCAGTACTTC. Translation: CASSRTGGEGEQYF.

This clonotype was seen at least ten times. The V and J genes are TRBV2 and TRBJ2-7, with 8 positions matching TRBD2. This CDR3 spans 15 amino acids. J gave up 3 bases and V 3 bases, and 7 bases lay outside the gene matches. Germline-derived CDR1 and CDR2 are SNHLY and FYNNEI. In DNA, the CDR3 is TGTGCCAGCAGTGAGGGTAGCGGGGATATCTACGAGCAGTACTTC. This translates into CASSEGSGDIYEQYF.

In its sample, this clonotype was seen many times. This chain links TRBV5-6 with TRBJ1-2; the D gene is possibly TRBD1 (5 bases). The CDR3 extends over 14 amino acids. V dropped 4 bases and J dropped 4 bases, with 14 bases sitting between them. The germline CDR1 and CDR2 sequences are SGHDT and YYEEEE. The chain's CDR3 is CASSAGTERYGYTF. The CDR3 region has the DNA TGTGCCAGCAGCGCAGGGACGGAACGCTATGGCTACACCTTC.

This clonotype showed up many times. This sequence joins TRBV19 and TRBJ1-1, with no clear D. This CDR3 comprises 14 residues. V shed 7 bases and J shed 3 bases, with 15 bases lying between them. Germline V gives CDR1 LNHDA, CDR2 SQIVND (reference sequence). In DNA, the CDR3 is TGTGCCAGTACTTCGCTCGAGGTCTACACTGAAGCTTTCTTT. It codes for CASTSLEVYTEAFF.

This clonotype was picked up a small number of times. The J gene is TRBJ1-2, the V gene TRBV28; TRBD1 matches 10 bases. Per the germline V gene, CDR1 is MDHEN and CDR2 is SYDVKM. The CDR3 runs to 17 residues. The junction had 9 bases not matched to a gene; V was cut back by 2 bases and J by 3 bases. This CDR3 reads CASSLPGTGAQYYGYTF. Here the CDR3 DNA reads TGTGCCAGCAGTTTACCCGGGACAGGGGCCCAGTACTATGGCTACACCTTC.

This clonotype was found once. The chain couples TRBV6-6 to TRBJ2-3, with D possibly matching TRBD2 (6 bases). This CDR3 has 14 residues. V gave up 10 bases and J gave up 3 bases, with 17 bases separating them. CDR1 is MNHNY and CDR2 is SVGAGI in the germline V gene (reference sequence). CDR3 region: CATAGSGATDTQYF. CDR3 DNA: TGTGCCACCGCGGGGAGTGGGGCGACAGATACGCAGTATTTT.

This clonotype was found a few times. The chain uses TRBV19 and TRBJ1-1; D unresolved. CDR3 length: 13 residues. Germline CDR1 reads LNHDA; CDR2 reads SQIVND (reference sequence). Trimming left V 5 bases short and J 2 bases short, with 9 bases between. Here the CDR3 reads CASSDLENTEAFF. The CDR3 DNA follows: TGTGCCAGTAGTGATCTTGAAAACACTGAAGCTTTCTTT. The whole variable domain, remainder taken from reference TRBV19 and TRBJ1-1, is DGGITQSPKYLFRKEGQNVTLSCEQNLNHDAMYWYRQDPGQGLRLIYYSQIVNDFQKGDIAEGYSVSREKKESFPLTVTSAQKNPTAFYLCASSDLENTEAFFGQGTRLTVV.

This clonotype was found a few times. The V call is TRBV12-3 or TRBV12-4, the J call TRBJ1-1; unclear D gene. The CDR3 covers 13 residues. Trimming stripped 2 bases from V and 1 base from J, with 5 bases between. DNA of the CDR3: TGTGCCAGCAGTTTAAGCAGGAACACTGAAGCTTTCTTT. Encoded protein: CASSLSRNTEAFF.

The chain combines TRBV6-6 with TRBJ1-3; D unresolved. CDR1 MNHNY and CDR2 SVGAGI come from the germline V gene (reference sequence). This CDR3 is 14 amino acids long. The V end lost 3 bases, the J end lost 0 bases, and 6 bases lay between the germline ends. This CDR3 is CASSYSISGNTIYF. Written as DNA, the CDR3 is TGTGCCAGCAGTTATAGCATCTCTGGAAACACCATATATTTT.

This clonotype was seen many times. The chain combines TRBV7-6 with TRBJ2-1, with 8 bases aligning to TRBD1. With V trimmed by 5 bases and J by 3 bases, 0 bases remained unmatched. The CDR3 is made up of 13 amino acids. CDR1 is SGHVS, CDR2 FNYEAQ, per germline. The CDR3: CASSGQGYNEQFF. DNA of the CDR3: TGTGCCAGCAGCGGACAGGGCTACAATGAGCAGTTCTTC.

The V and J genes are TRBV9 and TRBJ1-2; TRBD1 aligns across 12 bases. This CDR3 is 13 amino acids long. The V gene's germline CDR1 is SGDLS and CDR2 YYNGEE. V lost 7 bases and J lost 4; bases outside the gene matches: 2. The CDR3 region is CASGTGGSYGYTF. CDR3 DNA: TGTGCCAGCGGGACAGGGGGCAGCTATGGCTACACCTTC.

Here the CDR3 DNA reads TGCAGTGCTAGCCCCAGCGGGGGGAGCTTCGAGTACTTC. This encodes CSASPSGGSFEYF. This chain joins TRBV20-1 and TRBJ2-4; 9 bases fit TRBD2. Germline V gives CDR1 DFQATT, CDR2 SNEGSKA (reference sequence). The CDR3 totals 13 residues. The V gene end was trimmed by 3 bases and the J gene end by 14 bases; junction bases not matched to a gene: 11.

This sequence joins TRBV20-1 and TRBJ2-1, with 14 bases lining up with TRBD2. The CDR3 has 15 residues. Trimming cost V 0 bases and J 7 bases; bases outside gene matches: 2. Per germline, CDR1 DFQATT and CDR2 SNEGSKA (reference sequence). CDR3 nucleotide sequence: TGCAGTGCTAGAGACGGGACTAGCGGGGGAAATGAGCAGTTCTTC. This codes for CSARDGTSGGNEQFF.

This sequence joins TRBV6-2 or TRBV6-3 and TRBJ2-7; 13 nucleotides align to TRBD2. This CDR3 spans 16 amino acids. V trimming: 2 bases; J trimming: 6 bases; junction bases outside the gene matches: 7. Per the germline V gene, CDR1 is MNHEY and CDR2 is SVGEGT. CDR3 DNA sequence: TGTGCCAGCAGTTACGGACTAGCGGGGGTCCCCAGCGAGCAGTACTTC. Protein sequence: CASSYGLAGVPSEQYF.

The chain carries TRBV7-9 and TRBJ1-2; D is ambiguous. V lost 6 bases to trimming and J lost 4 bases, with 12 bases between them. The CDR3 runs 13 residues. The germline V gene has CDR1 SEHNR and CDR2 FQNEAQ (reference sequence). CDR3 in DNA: TGTGCCAGCAGTCGGGAGAATGTCTATGGCTACACCTTC. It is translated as CASSRENVYGYTF.

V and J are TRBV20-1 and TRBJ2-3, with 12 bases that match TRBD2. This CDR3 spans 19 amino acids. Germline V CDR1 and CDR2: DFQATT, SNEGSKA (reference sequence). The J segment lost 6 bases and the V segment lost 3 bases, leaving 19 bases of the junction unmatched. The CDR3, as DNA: TGCAGTGCTAGCCCGACACTAGAAGGACTAGCGGGGAAAAGGGATACGCAGTATTTT. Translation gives CSASPTLEGLAGKRDTQYF.

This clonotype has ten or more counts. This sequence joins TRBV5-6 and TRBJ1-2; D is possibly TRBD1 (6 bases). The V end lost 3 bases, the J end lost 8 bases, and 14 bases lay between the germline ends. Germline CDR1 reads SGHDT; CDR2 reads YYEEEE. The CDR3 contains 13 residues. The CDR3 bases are TGTGCCAGCAGCTCAGGGGCAGGGCCGGGCTACACCTTC. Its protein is CASSSGAGPGYTF.

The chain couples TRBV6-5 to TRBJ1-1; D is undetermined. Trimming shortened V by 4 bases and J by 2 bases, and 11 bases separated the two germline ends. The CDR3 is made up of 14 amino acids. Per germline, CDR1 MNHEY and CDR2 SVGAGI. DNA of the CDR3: TGTGCCAGCAGTTTCTCAGCCGAAAACACTGAAGCTTTCTTT. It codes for CASSFSAENTEAFF.

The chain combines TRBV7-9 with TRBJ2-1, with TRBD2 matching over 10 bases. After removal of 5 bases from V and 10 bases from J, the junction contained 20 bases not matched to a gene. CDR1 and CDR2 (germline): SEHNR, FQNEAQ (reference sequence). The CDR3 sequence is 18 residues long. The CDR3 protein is CASSQTSNPLAGVLEQFF. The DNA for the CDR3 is TGTGCCAGCAGCCAAACCTCCAACCCTCTAGCGGGGGTCTTGGAGCAGTTCTTC.

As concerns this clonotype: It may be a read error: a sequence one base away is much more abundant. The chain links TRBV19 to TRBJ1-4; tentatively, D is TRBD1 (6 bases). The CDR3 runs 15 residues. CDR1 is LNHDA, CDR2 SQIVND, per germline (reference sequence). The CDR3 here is CASSPQTGWDDKLFF. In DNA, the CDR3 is TGTGCCAGTAGTCCACAGACAGGATGGGATGATAAACTGTTTTTT.

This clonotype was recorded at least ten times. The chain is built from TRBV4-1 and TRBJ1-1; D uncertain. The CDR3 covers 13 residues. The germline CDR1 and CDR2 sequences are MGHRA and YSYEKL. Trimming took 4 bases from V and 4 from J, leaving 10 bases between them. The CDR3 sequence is CASSPKMTTEAFF. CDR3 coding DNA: TGCGCCAGCAGCCCGAAAATGACCACTGAAGCTTTCTTT.

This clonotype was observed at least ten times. This CDR3 reads CASSLPGLPGNTIYF. The DNA for the CDR3 is TGTGCCAGCAGTTTGCCGGGCTTGCCTGGAAACACCATATATTTT. The chain couples TRBV12-3 or TRBV12-4 to TRBJ1-3, with D unresolved. CDR3 length: 15 residues. V lost 3 bases to trimming and J lost 2 bases, with 11 bases between them.

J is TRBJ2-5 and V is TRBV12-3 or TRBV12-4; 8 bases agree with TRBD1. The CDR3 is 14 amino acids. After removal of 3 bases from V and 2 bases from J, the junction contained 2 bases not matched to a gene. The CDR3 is CASSFRQGQETQYF. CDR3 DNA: TGTGCCAGCAGTTTTCGACAGGGGCAAGAGACCCAGTACTTC.

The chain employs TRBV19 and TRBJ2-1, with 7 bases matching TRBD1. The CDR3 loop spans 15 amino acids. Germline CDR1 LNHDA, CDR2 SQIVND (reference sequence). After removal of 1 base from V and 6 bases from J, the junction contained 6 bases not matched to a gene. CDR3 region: CASSIGDRRGNEQFF. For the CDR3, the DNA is TGTGCCAGTAGTATAGGGGACAGAAGGGGCAATGAGCAGTTCTTC.

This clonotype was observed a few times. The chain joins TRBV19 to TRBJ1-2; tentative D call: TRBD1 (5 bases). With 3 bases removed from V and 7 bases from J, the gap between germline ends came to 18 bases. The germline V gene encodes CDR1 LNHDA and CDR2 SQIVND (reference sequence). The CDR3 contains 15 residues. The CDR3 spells CASSISSQGGVGYTF. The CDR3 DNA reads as TGTGCCAGTAGTATCTCGTCGCAGGGCGGGGTTGGCTACACCTTC.

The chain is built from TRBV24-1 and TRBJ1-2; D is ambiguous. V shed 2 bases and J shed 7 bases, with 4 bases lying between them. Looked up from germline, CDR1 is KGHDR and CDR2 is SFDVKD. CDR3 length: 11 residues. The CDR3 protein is CATSDSIGYTF. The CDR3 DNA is TGTGCCACCAGTGATTCTATTGGCTACACCTTC.

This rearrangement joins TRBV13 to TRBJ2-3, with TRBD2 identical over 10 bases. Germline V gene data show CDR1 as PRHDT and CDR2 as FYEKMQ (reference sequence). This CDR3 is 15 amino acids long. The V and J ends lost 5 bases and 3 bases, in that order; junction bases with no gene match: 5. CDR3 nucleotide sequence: TGTGCCAGCAGCCAATGGACTAGCGGTACAGATACGCAGTATTTT. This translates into CASSQWTSGTDTQYF.

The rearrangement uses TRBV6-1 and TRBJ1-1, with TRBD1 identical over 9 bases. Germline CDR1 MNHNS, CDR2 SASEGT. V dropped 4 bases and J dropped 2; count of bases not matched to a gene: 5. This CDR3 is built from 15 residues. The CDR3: CASSARDRVNTEAFF. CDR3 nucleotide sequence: TGTGCCAGCAGTGCCAGGGACAGGGTTAACACTGAAGCTTTCTTT.

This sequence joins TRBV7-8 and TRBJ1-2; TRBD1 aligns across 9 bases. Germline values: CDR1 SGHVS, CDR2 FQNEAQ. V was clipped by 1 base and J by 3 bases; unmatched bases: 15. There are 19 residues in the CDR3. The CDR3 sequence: CASSLGVGGQGTGDYGYTF. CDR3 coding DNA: TGTGCCAGCAGCTTAGGAGTGGGGGGACAGGGTACGGGGGACTATGGCTACACCTTC.